This T cell receptor (beta chain) stems from a study of OX40 agonist ivuxolimab in advanced cancers. The table came from immunoSEQ multiplex PCR; TCRdb's copy has only in-frame clones and leaves some out. This sample has 82,000 or so clones; 80% to 95% occur once, and the top ten carry over 0.6%. The sequenced sample was CD4+ or CD8+ T cells sorted from blood, obtained in a trial of the OX40 agonist ivuxolimab. This sequence was found in an adult with an advanced solid tumor such as melanoma, head and neck, liver or kidney cancer.

The CDR3 spells CASSLLGVGTDTQYF. CDR3 nucleotide sequence: TGTGCCAGCAGTTTATTGGGGGTCGGCACAGATACGCAGTATTTT. The chain uses TRBV27 and TRBJ2-3, with D perhaps given as TRBD1 or TRBD2 (5 bases each). V was pared by 1 base and J by 1 base, with 9 bases between. The germline gives CDR1 MNHEY, CDR2 SMNVEV (reference sequence). CDR3 size: 15 residues.